A single sample gave rise to the 32 T cell receptor beta chains below, sequenced in a study of OX40 agonist ivuxolimab in advanced cancers. Sequencing used immunoSEQ multiplex PCR; TCRdb keeps in-frame clones, though not all of them. The sample yields about 130,000 clones, 90% seen once. Source: CD4+ or CD8+ T cells sorted from blood, taken in a trial of the OX40 agonist ivuxolimab. The receptors originated from an adult with an advanced solid tumor such as melanoma, head and neck, liver or kidney cancer.

The V and J genes are TRBV7-6 and TRBJ2-7; weak D call: TRBD2 (6 bases). Per the germline V gene, CDR1 is SGHVS and CDR2 is FNYEAQ. There are 13 residues in the CDR3. Trimming removed 6 bases at V and 0 bases at J, with 9 bases between. CDR3 nucleotides: TGTGCCAGCAGTATCGGGAGCTCCTACGAGCAGTACTTC. As protein: CASSIGSSYEQYF.

The V and J genes are TRBV6-1 and TRBJ2-7, with TRBD1 matching over 7 bases. The CDR3 extends over 13 amino acids. The germline V gene encodes CDR1 MNHNS and CDR2 SASEGT. V was clipped by 8 bases and J by 3 bases; unmatched bases: 7. For the CDR3, the DNA is TGTGCCAGCCCCCGGGACAGCTACTACGAGCAGTACTTC. It yields the protein CASPRDSYYEQYF.

This CDR3 reads CASSLLGYMGAKYEKLFF. CDR3 DNA: TGTGCCAGCAGTTTATTAGGCTACATGGGGGCGAAATATGAAAAACTGTTTTTT. This chain uses TRBV27 with TRBJ1-4, with D possibly TRBD1 on 6 matching bases. Germline lookup yields CDR1 MNHEY and CDR2 SMNVEV (reference sequence). V was pared by 1 base and J by 6 bases, with 21 bases between. There are 18 residues in the CDR3.

The CDR3 nucleotides read TGTGCCAGCAGCGGGACGGCAACTGAAGCTTTCTTT. This translates into CASSGTATEAFF. The chain uses TRBV6-5 and TRBJ1-1, with a tentative D call TRBD1 (5 bases). With 6 bases removed from V and 5 bases from J, the gap between germline ends came to 10 bases. The CDR3 has 12 residues. Germline CDR1 MNHEY, CDR2 SVGAGI.

The chain couples TRBV6-6 to TRBJ2-3; 7 nucleotides match TRBD2. V lost 7 bases and J lost 1; bases outside the gene matches: 8. This CDR3 contains 15 residues. Germline lookup yields CDR1 MNHNY and CDR2 SVGAGI (reference sequence). This chain's CDR3 is CASTSSGFGTDTQYF. The CDR3 DNA follows: TGTGCCAGCACCTCTAGCGGCTTCGGCACAGATACGCAGTATTTT.

The sample holds one count of this clone. Relative to the germline gene, one junction end is altered; a read error may explain this. V gene TRBV7-7 combines with J gene TRBJ2-7; 7 nucleotides align to TRBD2. CDR3 length: 15 amino acids. Germline values: CDR1 SSHAT, CDR2 FNYEAQ (reference sequence). The CDR3 DNA follows: TGTGCTAGCAGCCCATTGCCGGGGGAGGGGTACGAGCAGTACTTC. Protein product: CASSPLPGEGYEQYF.

The DNA of the CDR3 is TGTGCCAGCCGACAGGGGGGTATCGGCTACACCTTC. Protein product: CASRQGGIGYTF. This chain links TRBV28 with TRBJ1-2; TRBD1 matches 9 bases. Unmatched junction bases numbered 6, after V lost 8 bases and J lost 8 bases. This CDR3 is 12 amino acids long. The germline CDR1 and CDR2 sequences are MDHEN and SYDVKM.

The chain joins TRBV5-8 to TRBJ2-7; D is undetermined. The length of the CDR3 is 13 residues. CDR1 SGHTS and CDR2 YDEGEE come from the germline V gene. The V and J ends lost 3 bases and 2 bases respectively, with 9 bases between them. The CDR3 protein is CASSSGLPYEQYF. Written as DNA, the CDR3 is TGTGCCAGCAGCTCCGGTCTTCCCTACGAGCAGTACTTC.

This rearrangement joins TRBV18 to TRBJ1-1; D remains ambiguous. From germline, CDR1 is KGHSH and CDR2 LQKENI. The CDR3 is made up of 11 amino acids. V lost 4 bases and J 8 bases, leaving 8 bases between the germline ends. The CDR3: CASSRDAEAFF. The CDR3 DNA reads TGTGCCAGCTCACGGGATGCCGAAGCTTTCTTT.

This chain connects TRBV2 to TRBJ2-5; D unclear. Near its end, the DNA agrees better with TRBJ2-7, so the J call may be wrong. Germline-derived CDR1 and CDR2 are SNHLY and FYNNEI. The CDR3 is 10 amino acids. CDR3 nucleotide sequence: TGTGCCAGCAGGGGGTACGAGCAGTACTTC. It codes for CASRGYEQYF.

The rearrangement links TRBV7-2 to TRBJ2-1; TRBD2 aligns across 9 bases. The ends lost 2 bases at V and 6 bases at J; junction bases unmatched: 11. The length of the CDR3 is 17 residues. Germline V gene sequence: CDR1 SGHTA, CDR2 FQGNSA. CDR3 loop: CASSLYGVGSGSNEQFF. CDR3 DNA: TGTGCCAGCAGCTTATATGGGGTCGGTAGCGGGAGCAATGAGCAGTTCTTC. Full variable domain (outside the CDR3, taken from reference TRBV7-2 and TRBJ2-1): GAGVSQSPSNKVTEKGKDVELRCDPISGHTALYWYRQSLGQGLEFLIYFQGNSAPDKSGLPSDRFSAERTGGSVSTLTIQRTQQEDSAVYLCASSLYGVGSGSNEQFFGPGTRLTVL.

This clone was recorded a few times. The CDR3 sequence: CASSRQVADTQYF. The CDR3 DNA reads as TGCGCCAGCAGCAGGCAGGTGGCAGATACGCAGTATTTT. The V call is TRBV5-1, the J call TRBJ2-3; D is unclear. Per the germline V gene, CDR1 is SGHRS and CDR2 is YFSETQ. The CDR3 spans 13 residues. Trimming took off 4 bases at V and 4 bases at J, with 10 bases between the two ends. The complete variable domain, with remaining parts taken from reference TRBV5-1 and TRBJ2-3, reads KAGVTQTPRYLIKTRGQQVTLSCSPISGHRSVSWYQQTPGQGLQFLFEYFSETQRNKGNFPGRFSGRQFSNSRSEMNVSTLELGDSALYLCASSRQVADTQYFGPGTRLTVL.

The genes are TRBV28 and TRBJ1-1; no definite D call. Germline loops: CDR1 MDHEN, CDR2 SYDVKM. This CDR3 spans 15 amino acids. The germline V and J ends were trimmed by 7 bases and 0 bases, with 15 bases remaining between them. The chain's CDR3 is CASNTGGRMNTEAFF. The CDR3 DNA sequence: TGTGCCAGCAACACCGGAGGACGCATGAACACTGAAGCTTTCTTT. Filled out from reference TRBV28 and TRBJ1-1, the complete variable domain reads DVKVTQSSRYLVKRTGEKVFLECVQDMDHENMFWYRQDPGLGLRLIYFSYDVKMKEKGDIPEGYSVSREKKERFSLILESASTNQTSMYLCASNTGGRMNTEAFFGQGTRLTVV.

The rearrangement joins TRBV6-1 to TRBJ1-5; no firm D call. Per germline, CDR1 MNHNS and CDR2 SASEGT. V was pared by 2 bases and J by 5 bases, with 10 bases between. CDR3 length: 14 amino acids. CDR3 sequence reads: CASSERYRDQPQHF. As DNA, the CDR3 is TGTGCCAGCAGTGAACGATACAGAGATCAGCCCCAGCATTTT.

The chain combines TRBV6-5 with TRBJ2-7; D is ambiguous. Trimming stripped 7 bases from V and 5 bases from J, with 9 bases between. Germline V gene lookup returns CDR1 MNHEY and CDR2 SVGAGI. The CDR3 has 11 amino acids. This CDR3 is CASNTRHEQYF. CDR3 sequence (DNA): TGTGCCAGCAATACCAGGCACGAGCAGTACTTC.

The CDR3 DNA reads TGTGCCAGCAGCAAGCCTGGCGGGAGCTACAATGAGCAGTTCTTC. Its translation is CASSKPGGSYNEQFF. V usage is TRBV7-3 and J usage is TRBJ2-1, with 7 bases aligning to TRBD2. Germline V gene lookup returns CDR1 SGHTA and CDR2 FQGTGA. The CDR3 consists of 15 residues. The V gene end was trimmed by 5 bases and the J gene end by 3 bases; junction bases not matched to a gene: 7.

This chain joins TRBV7-2 and TRBJ2-1; the match to TRBD2 covers 14 bases. There are 17 residues in the CDR3. The germline V gene encodes CDR1 SGHTA and CDR2 FQGNSA. Losses at the gene ends were 0 bases for V and 6 bases for J; bases not matched to a gene: 4. The CDR3 sequence is CASSLALGTSGSNEQFF. The DNA for the CDR3 is TGTGCCAGCAGCTTAGCGCTTGGGACTAGCGGGAGCAATGAGCAGTTCTTC. Based on the CDR3 plus reference TRBV7-2 and TRBJ2-1, the full variable domain is GAGVSQSPSNKVTEKGKDVELRCDPISGHTALYWYRQSLGQGLEFLIYFQGNSAPDKSGLPSDRFSAERTGGSVSTLTIQRTQQEDSAVYLCASSLALGTSGSNEQFFGPGTRLTVL.

This chain's CDR3 is CASSQEGQGKADTQYF. Written as DNA, the CDR3 is TGCGCCAGCAGCCAAGAAGGTCAGGGGAAGGCAGATACGCAGTATTTT. This chain joins TRBV4-1 and TRBJ2-3; a possible D gene is TRBD1 (6 bases). The V end lost 0 bases, the J end lost 4 bases, and 14 bases lay between the germline ends. The CDR3 is 16 residues long. The germline CDR1 and CDR2 sequences are MGHRA and YSYEKL.

This chain uses TRBV5-1 with TRBJ2-2; a weak D match, TRBD2 (5 bases). Germline V gives CDR1 SGHRS, CDR2 YFSETQ. Trimming removed 3 bases at V and 1 base at J, with 10 bases between. The CDR3 length is 15 residues. DNA for the CDR3: TGCGCCAGCAGCTCGTCGAGCGGGAACACCGGGGAGCTGTTTTTT. It translates to CASSSSSGNTGELFF. Drawing the rest from reference TRBV5-1 and TRBJ2-2, the complete variable domain is KAGVTQTPRYLIKTRGQQVTLSCSPISGHRSVSWYQQTPGQGLQFLFEYFSETQRNKGNFPGRFSGRQFSNSRSEMNVSTLELGDSALYLCASSSSSGNTGELFFGEGSRLTVL.

The genes are TRBV28 and TRBJ1-5; 7 nucleotides line up with TRBD1. Germline trimming cut 5 bases from V and 7 bases from J; bases unmatched to any gene: 8. The length of the CDR3 is 14 residues. The germline V gene has CDR1 MDHEN and CDR2 SYDVKM. This chain's CDR3 is CASSPDRPGQPQHF. CDR3 sequence (DNA): TGTGCCAGCAGTCCGGACAGGCCAGGACAGCCCCAGCATTTT.

V and J are TRBV2 and TRBJ1-6; the D gene is possibly TRBD1 (5 bases). The V end lost 8 bases, the J end lost 7 bases, and 12 bases lay between the germline ends. Germline lookup yields CDR1 SNHLY and CDR2 FYNNEI. The CDR3 is 13 residues long. The CDR3 DNA sequence: TGTGCCAGCCGGGACGGAGCAAATTCACCCCTCCACTTT. As protein: CASRDGANSPLHF.

The chain joins TRBV19 to TRBJ2-5; 7 nucleotides align to TRBD2. CDR1 LNHDA and CDR2 SQIVND come from the germline V gene (reference sequence). J lost 4 bases, V lost 6 bases, and 11 bases had no gene match. There are 15 residues in the CDR3. The CDR3 loop is CASSRLAGVGETQYF. CDR3 bases: TGTGCCAGTAGCCGACTGGCGGGAGTGGGAGAGACCCAGTACTTC.

This clone was found once. The rearrangement links TRBV9 to TRBJ2-7; D uncertain. From germline, CDR1 is SGDLS and CDR2 YYNGEE. Between the trimmed V and J ends, which lost 0 bases and 5 bases, there was a span of 9 bases. The CDR3 runs to 13 residues. CDR3 bases: TGTGCCAGCAGCGTAGCCATCCGGGACGAGCAGTACTTC. Translating it yields CASSVAIRDEQYF.

The CDR3 here is CASSRALQEKLFF. CDR3 nucleotides: TGTGCCAGCAGCCGTGCGCTCCAGGAAAAACTGTTTTTT. The chain is built from TRBV11-2 and TRBJ1-4; D is uncertain. This CDR3 region has 13 residues. V was shortened by 5 bases and J by 8 bases, with 12 bases between the two germline ends. CDR1 SGHAT and CDR2 FQNNGV come from the germline V gene.

The chain has TRBV5-1 and TRBJ2-7, with 12 bases aligning to TRBD2. J was trimmed by 2 bases and V by 2 bases; bases with no gene match: 2. Germline V gene lookup returns CDR1 SGHRS and CDR2 YFSETQ. The CDR3 is made up of 15 amino acids. This CDR3 is CASSFRTSGAYEQYF. For the CDR3, the DNA is TGCGCCAGCAGCTTCCGGACTAGCGGGGCCTACGAGCAGTACTTC.

The V gene is TRBV19, the J gene TRBJ1-1, with D maybe TRBD1 (6 bases). This CDR3 has 15 amino acids. Trimming removed 0 bases at V and 8 bases at J, with 16 bases between. The germline V gene has CDR1 LNHDA and CDR2 SQIVND (reference sequence). The CDR3 bases are TGTGCCAGTAGTATAGATCAGGCCAAAGGGGGGGAAGCTTTCTTT. It translates to CASSIDQAKGGEAFF. The full variable domain, with the rest looked up from reference TRBV19 and TRBJ1-1, is DGGITQSPKYLFRKEGQNVTLSCEQNLNHDAMYWYRQDPGQGLRLIYYSQIVNDFQKGDIAEGYSVSREKKESFPLTVTSAQKNPTAFYLCASSIDQAKGGEAFFGQGTRLTVV.

The chain links TRBV9 to TRBJ2-7, with D perhaps TRBD1 (6 bases). The V and J ends lost 0 bases and 3 bases respectively, with 13 bases between them. Germline V lookup: CDR1 SGDLS, CDR2 YYNGEE. The CDR3 contains 15 residues. This CDR3 is CASSVGTAPNYEQYF. The CDR3 region has the DNA TGTGCCAGCAGCGTAGGGACAGCACCAAACTACGAGCAGTACTTC.

This clone was seen once. The V gene is TRBV18, the J gene TRBJ2-1, with D perhaps TRBD2 (5 bases). Germline CDR1 and CDR2: KGHSH and LQKENI. V was shortened by 3 bases and J by 8 bases, with 17 bases between the two germline ends. The length of the CDR3 is 15 residues. The CDR3 here is CASSPVLESVDEQFF. CDR3 nucleotides: TGTGCCAGCTCACCCGTACTAGAATCTGTGGATGAGCAGTTCTTC.

Here the CDR3 reads CASNYLLAGGTDTQYF. The CDR3 bases are TGTGCCAGCAATTACCTCCTAGCGGGAGGCACAGATACGCAGTATTTT. The chain employs TRBV28 and TRBJ2-3, with 10 bases identical to TRBD2. CDR3 length equals 16 residues. The germline CDR1 and CDR2 sequences are MDHEN and SYDVKM. Trimming removed 7 bases from V and 1 base from J; junction bases left unmatched: 8. Full variable domain (missing parts from reference TRBV28 and TRBJ2-3): DVKVTQSSRYLVKRTGEKVFLECVQDMDHENMFWYRQDPGLGLRLIYFSYDVKMKEKGDIPEGYSVSREKKERFSLILESASTNQTSMYLCASNYLLAGGTDTQYFGPGTRLTVL.

This clone appeared once. This chain uses TRBV30 with TRBJ2-5, with D tentatively TRBD1 (6 bases). Trimming took 0 bases from V and 7 from J, leaving 6 bases between them. The CDR3 has 11 residues. Germline values: CDR1 GTSNPN, CDR2 SVGIG (reference sequence). The CDR3 region is CAWSVQGTQYF. The CDR3 nucleotides are TGTGCCTGGAGTGTACAGGGGACCCAGTACTTC.

As to this clone: Because the CDR3 is missing its conserved closing phenylalanine or tryptophan, this is likely a read error. No DNA is shown, since the ends of the CDR3 on it are uncertain; the CDR3 is the one TCRdb lists. This CDR3 reads CASSSLAGVRP. The rearrangement uses TRBV5-8 and TRBJ2-7; the table's TRBD2 call for D was not verified on the DNA. Germline CDR1 is SGHTS and CDR2 is YDEGEE. Both ends counted, the CDR3 spans 11 residues.

The genes are TRBV2 and TRBJ2-1; 10 bases fit TRBD2. CDR3 length equals 15 residues. Per germline, CDR1 SNHLY and CDR2 FYNNEI. V was pared by 6 bases and J by 10 bases, with 12 bases of the junction left unmatched. In nucleotides, the CDR3 is TGTGCCAGCAGACCAAGCGGGAGGGAGGCAGGCGAGCAGTTCTTC. Translating gives CASRPSGREAGEQFF.